The source of this TCR beta chain is a study of memory CD8 T cells in hepatitis C reinfection. The wider study: Between 3 and 8 weeks after reinfection detection, peak samples were drawn. Findings of the study overall: About 5 donors were too few for definitive public clonotype conclusions.

This table comes from immunoSEQ multiplex PCR, and its TCRdb copy is limited to in-frame clones, with some not included. Of tens of thousands of clones listed, approximately 90% are singletons. Turning to this clone: Its antigen is still unknown.

The CDR3 contains 14 residues. Germline loops: CDR1 MDHEN, CDR2 SYDVKM. V was pared by 6 bases and J by 5 bases, with 17 bases between. Time point described: peak reinfection, 3 to 8 weeks after reinfection detection. No in vitro expansion preceded TCR sequencing of the sorted cells. The Montreal HEPCO cohort supplied donors who inject drugs. Control naive CD8 T cells came from a couple of donors at all three reinfection time points. The sequenced sample was naive CD8+ T cells sorted from blood. This chain connects TRBV28 to TRBJ2-7; weak D call: TRBD2 (5 bases). The sequence was obtained from a man in his late teens or twenties with hepatitis C virus infection. DNA of the CDR3: TGTGCCAGCAGCTCGGACGGGGTCGAAGACGAGCAGTACTTC. The encoded protein is CASSSDGVEDEQYF.